What follows are 10 T cell receptor beta chains derived from one specimen sequenced in a study of T cells in Graves' hyperthyroidism and ophthalmopathy. TCR beta CDR3 regions were amplified from RNA transcripts. HTBI primers were employed in a first-round RT-PCR of the TCR CDR3. TCRdb processed the multiplex PCR reads anew with MiXCR; each CDR3 protein has one entry. The top ten hold less than 9% of the sample, which has about 660,000 distinct CDR3 sequences, 45% seen once. The sequenced sample was peripheral blood or thyroid tissue (not recorded which). The receptors derive from an adult man with Graves' disease, either hyperthyroidism or ophthalmopathy (not recorded which).

This clonotype was observed at least ten times. The chain carries TRBV24-1 and TRBJ1-5, with a weak D call TRBD1 (5 bases). CDR1 is KGHDR and CDR2 is SFDVKD in the germline V gene. This CDR3 is built from 17 residues. Trimming removed 2 bases at V and 3 bases at J, with 16 bases between. The CDR3 is CATSDSQTALDNQPQHF. CDR3 nucleotides: TGTGCCACCAGTGATTCGCAGACAGCCCTCGACAATCAGCCCCAGCATTTT.

J is TRBJ1-5 and V is TRBV5-1; D unresolved. Germline CDR1 reads SGHRS; CDR2 reads YFSETQ. V was cut by 7 bases and J by 3 bases, with 11 bases left in between. This CDR3 spans 13 amino acids. The CDR3 region has the DNA TGCGCCAGCGCGATGGGAGTCAATCAGCCCCAGCATTTT. Translating it yields CASAMGVNQPQHF.

This rearrangement joins TRBV7-2 to TRBJ2-2; no clear D gene. In germline, CDR1 is SGHTA, CDR2 FQGNSA. V lost 3 bases, J lost 4 bases, and 9 bases lay in between. This CDR3 is built from 14 residues. In DNA form, the CDR3 reads TGTGCCAGCAGCTTGGTACAGTTCACCGGGGAGCTGTTTTTT. Its protein is CASSLVQFTGELFF.

The chain employs TRBV7-2 and TRBJ2-7; 8 nucleotides agree with TRBD2. The CDR3 spans 15 residues. Unmatched junction bases numbered 9, after V lost 5 bases and J lost 3 bases. Germline lookup yields CDR1 SGHTA and CDR2 FQGNSA. CDR3 region: CASSHRGGERYEQYF. CDR3 DNA sequence: TGTGCCAGCAGCCATCGGGGGGGAGAGCGCTACGAGCAGTACTTC.

V and J are TRBV3-1 and TRBJ1-2; D not resolved. Trimming shortened V by 0 bases and J by 6 bases, and 5 bases separated the two germline ends. The CDR3 runs to 12 residues. The germline CDR1 and CDR2 sequences are LGHDT and YNNKEL (reference sequence). CDR3 amino acids: CASSQDLDGYTF. In DNA, the CDR3 is TGTGCCAGCAGCCAAGACCTGGATGGCTACACCTTC.

This clonotype was counted between two and nine times. The chain carries TRBV6-6 and TRBJ2-7, with 8 bases aligning to TRBD1. V was clipped by 7 bases and J by 5 bases; unmatched bases: 7. Per the germline V gene, CDR1 is MNHNY and CDR2 is SVGAGI (reference sequence). The CDR3 extends over 13 amino acids. The CDR3 coding sequence is TGTGCCAGCACATTGGACAGGGTGGACGAGCAGTACTTC. Translating gives CASTLDRVDEQYF.

Many counts were recorded for this clonotype. V is TRBV15 and J is TRBJ2-7; D gene uncertain. CDR1 and CDR2 (germline): LNHNV, YYDKDF (reference sequence). Trimming pared 5 bases from V and 3 bases from J, leaving 14 bases between. The CDR3 totals 14 residues. The CDR3 DNA sequence: TGTGCCACCAGCTCAAGGGCCAGAATCTACGAGCAGTACTTC. It codes for CATSSRARIYEQYF.

This clonotype appeared a few times. CDR3 DNA: TGCGCCAGCAGCCTACAGGGGGCGCACACTGAAGCTTTCTTT. Translated: CASSLQGAHTEAFF. The chain couples TRBV5-1 to TRBJ1-1; TRBD1 matches 9 bases. Germline V gives CDR1 SGHRS, CDR2 YFSETQ. Trimming took 4 bases from V and 3 from J; bases not matched to a gene: 4. This CDR3 contains 14 residues.

As concerns this clonotype: No conserved phenylalanine or tryptophan ends this CDR3, so it is likely a read error. Because the CDR3's place on the DNA is in doubt, the DNA is left out and the CDR3 is given as listed by TCRdb. The genes are TRBV15 and TRBJ1-6. The CDR3 length is 8 residues, termini included. Germline-derived CDR1 and CDR2 are LNHNV and YYDKDF (reference sequence). The CDR3: CATSWHLA.

Ten or more counts support this clonotype. J is TRBJ1-2 and V is TRBV24-1; D is possibly TRBD1 (5 bases). The germline V gene encodes CDR1 KGHDR and CDR2 SFDVKD. Trimming took off 4 bases at V and 6 bases at J, with 17 bases between the two ends. The CDR3 extends over 15 amino acids. The CDR3 protein is CATSDPSGKGHGYTF. The DNA of the CDR3 is TGTGCCACCAGTGACCCTTCAGGGAAGGGCCATGGCTACACCTTC.